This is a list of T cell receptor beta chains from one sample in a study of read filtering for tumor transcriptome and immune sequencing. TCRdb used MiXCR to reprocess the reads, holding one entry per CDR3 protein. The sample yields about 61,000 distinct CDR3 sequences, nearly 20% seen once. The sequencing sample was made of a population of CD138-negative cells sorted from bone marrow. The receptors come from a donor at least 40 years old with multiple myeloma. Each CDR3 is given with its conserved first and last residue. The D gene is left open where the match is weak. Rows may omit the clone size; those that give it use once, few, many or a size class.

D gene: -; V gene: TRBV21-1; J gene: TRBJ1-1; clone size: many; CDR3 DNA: TGTGCCAGCAGCAAAGGGTATCCAACTGAAGCTTTCTTT; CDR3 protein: CASSKGYPTEAFF
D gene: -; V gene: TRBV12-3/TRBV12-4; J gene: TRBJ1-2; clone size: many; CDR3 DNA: TGTGCCAGCAGTTTGACGGCTAACTATGGCTACACCTTC; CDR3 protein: CASSLTANYGYTF
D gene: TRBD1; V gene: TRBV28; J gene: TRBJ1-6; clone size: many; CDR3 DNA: TGTGCCAGCAGCTCGGACAGGATTAATTCACCCCTCCACTTT; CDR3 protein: CASSSDRINSPLHF
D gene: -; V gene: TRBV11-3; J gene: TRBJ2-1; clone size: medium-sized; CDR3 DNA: TGTGCCAGCAGCTTGTTCCGGGGGCCCTCCTACAATGAGCAGTTCTTC; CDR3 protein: CASSLFRGPSYNEQFF
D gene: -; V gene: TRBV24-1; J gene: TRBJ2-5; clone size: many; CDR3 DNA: TGTGCCACCAGTGACCCTAGCTCAGAGACCCAGTACTTC; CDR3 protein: CATSDPSSETQYF
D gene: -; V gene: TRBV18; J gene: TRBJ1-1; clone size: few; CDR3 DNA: TGTGCCAGCCTCACGAGATCAATGAACACTGAAGCTTTCTTT; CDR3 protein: CASLTRSMNTEAFF
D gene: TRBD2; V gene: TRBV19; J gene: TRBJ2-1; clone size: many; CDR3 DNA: TGTGCCAGTAGTGTACTAGCGGGGTTCTCCTACAATGAGCAGTTCTTC; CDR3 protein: CASSVLAGFSYNEQFF
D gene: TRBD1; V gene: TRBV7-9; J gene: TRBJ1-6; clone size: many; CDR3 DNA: TGTGCCAGCAGCCCGGACAGGGATAGGGCACCCCTCCACTTT; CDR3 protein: CASSPDRDRAPLHF
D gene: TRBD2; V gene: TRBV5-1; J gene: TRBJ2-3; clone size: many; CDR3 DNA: TGCGCCAGCAGCTTGGTGGCGGGAGAGCGCACAGATACGCAGTATTTT; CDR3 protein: CASSLVAGERTDTQYF
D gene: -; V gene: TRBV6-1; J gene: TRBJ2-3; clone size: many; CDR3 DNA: TGTGCCAGCACCATCCCTCGCCCCGGAGATACGCAGTATTTT; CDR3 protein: CASTIPRPGDTQYF
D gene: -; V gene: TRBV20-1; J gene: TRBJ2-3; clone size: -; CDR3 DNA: TGCAGTGCTAGAGATCCAGCGGGGCGGCACAGGGGGCAGTATTTT; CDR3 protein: CSARDPAGRHRGQYF
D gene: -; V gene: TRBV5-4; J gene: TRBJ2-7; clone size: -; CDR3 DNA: TGTGCCAGCAGCTTGGTAGGTCCGGACGAGCAGTACTTC; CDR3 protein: CASSLVGPDEQYF
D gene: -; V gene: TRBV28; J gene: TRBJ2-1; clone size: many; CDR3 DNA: TGTGCCAGCAGTTTCCCTGGGTCTGATGCGGGATCCTACAATGAGCAGTTCTTC; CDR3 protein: CASSFPGSDAGSYNEQFF
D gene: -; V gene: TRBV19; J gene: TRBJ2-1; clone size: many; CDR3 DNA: TGTGCCAGTAGCCAGGGGGGGCCTTATCAGCAGTTCTTC; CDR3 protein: CASSQGGPYQQFF
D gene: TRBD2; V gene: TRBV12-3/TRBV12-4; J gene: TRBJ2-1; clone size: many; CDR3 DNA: TGTGCCAGCAGTTTACCGACTAGCGGGAGGGCCAGTCGGTATGAGCAGTTCTTC; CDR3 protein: CASSLPTSGRASRYEQFF
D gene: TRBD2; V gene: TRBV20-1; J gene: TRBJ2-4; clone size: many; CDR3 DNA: TGCAGTGCTAGGGCTTCTAGCGGGCCCCTTCTGGGGAACATTCAGTACTTC; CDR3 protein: CSARASSGPLLGNIQYF
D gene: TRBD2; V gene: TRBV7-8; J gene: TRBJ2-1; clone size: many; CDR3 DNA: TGTGCTAATGAGCGGGTAGCGGGAGGGGAGCAGTTCTTC; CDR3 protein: CANERVAGGEQFF
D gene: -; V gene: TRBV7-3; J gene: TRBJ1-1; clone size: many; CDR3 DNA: TGTGCCAGCAGCCTGGGGGGGGGCCCAACTTTCTTT; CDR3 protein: CASSLGGGPTFF
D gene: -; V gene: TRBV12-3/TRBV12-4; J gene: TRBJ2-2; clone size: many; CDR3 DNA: TGTGCCAGCAGCCCCGAGGTCGTCGGGGAGCTGTTTTTT; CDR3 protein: CASSPEVVGELFF
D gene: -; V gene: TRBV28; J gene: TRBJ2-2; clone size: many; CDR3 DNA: TGTGCCAGCAATCAAGCAGGATCGGGGTCCGGGGAGCTGTTTTTT; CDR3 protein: CASNQAGSGSGELFF
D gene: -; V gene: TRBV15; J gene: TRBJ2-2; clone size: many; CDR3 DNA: TGTGCCACCAGCCCGTCCGGGGGGCCGGTCACCGGGGAGCTGTTTTTT; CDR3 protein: CATSPSGGPVTGELFF
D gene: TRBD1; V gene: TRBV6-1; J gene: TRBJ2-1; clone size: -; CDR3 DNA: TGTGCCACCTCATCAGGACAGGGCTCCTACAATGACCAGTTCTTC; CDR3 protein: CATSSGQGSYNDQFF
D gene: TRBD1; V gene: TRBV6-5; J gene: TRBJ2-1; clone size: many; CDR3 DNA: TGTGCCAGCAGGACCCGGGACAGGGCGTTCTTC; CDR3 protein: CASRTRDRAFF
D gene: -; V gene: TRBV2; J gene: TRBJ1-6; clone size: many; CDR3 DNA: TGTGCCAGCAGTGGGACCCCGGCTTCACCCCTCCACTTT; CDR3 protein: CASSGTPASPLHF
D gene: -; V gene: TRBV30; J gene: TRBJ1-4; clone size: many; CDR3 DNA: TGTGCCTGGAGTCTTCGGAGCTCTAATGAAAAACTGTTTTTT; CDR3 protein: CAWSLRSSNEKLFF
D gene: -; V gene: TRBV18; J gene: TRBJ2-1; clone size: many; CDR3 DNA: TGTGCCAGCTCCCCTAGGGCCTCACCAAGTGAGCAGTTCTTC; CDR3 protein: CASSPRASPSEQFF